This T cell receptor beta chain appears in the sequencing data of a study of tissue T cells after allogeneic stem cell transplantation. General study points: Sampling depth was limited, and the cohort was small and clinically varied. In patients and mice, blood and spleen missed much of tissue repertoire. The study did not identify alloreactive or antigen-specific tissue TCRs, and some clones might be persisting host cells.

The time point here: mouse harvest day 14 after allogeneic transplant. Mouse grafts combined 10^7 T-cell-depleted bone marrow cells with 10^6 splenic CD5+ T cells. This mouse GVHD model was MHC-mismatched B6 to BALB/c, profiled day 7 or 14. Sequenced by immunoSEQ multiplex PCR; TCRdb stores in-frame clones only, minus some. The repertoire holds 1,100 to 1,500 clones, with less than 65% as singletons. This clone appeared a few times. What it recognizes is unknown. Gene names and germline match the mouse. Sequencing ends 1 residue short of the CDR3 end; the germline J gene provides the rest. The CDR3 has 14 residues. CDR1 and CDR2 (germline): KGHPV, FQNQEV (reference sequence). Trimming removed 6 bases from V and 2 bases from J, with 11 bases in between.

The V call is TRBV26, the J call TRBJ2-1; tentative D call: TRBD1 (7 bases). Sequenced: liver tissue. The clonotype comes from a female BALB/c mouse given C57BL/6 T cells with graft-versus-host disease after an allogeneic hematopoietic cell transplant. CDR3 loop: CASSWGQYYAEQFF. Partial CDR3 DNA: TGTGCCAGCAGCTGGGGACAGTACTATGCTGAGCAGTTC.